This TCR beta chain was captured by sequencing in a study of graft-versus-host responses after intestinal transplantation. As for the study in general: Once they had received anti-thymocyte globulin induction, all recipients took tacrolimus and steroids for about 3 years.

Some clones are missing from TCRdb's copy, which holds only in-frame ones; the method was immunoSEQ multiplex PCR. The sample yields 84,000 or so clones, 80% to 95% seen once. The ends were cut back, 1 base at V and 1 base at J, with 17 bases in the middle. The CDR3 has 18 residues. CDR1 and CDR2 from the germline V gene are SGDLS and YYNGEE. Study-level points and caveats: Marrow from the recipient contained GvH clones, some of which had appeared first in ileum or blood.

In the case of this clone: Its antigen is not known.

Sequencing used unstimulated CD4+ T cells sorted from spleen or lymph node cells, obtained before intestinal transplant. This chain connects TRBV9 to TRBJ2-2; D perhaps matches TRBD1 (8 bases). This sequence was found in a human donor who received an intestinal transplant. In DNA form, the CDR3 reads TGTGCCAGCAGCGTACTACGGGGGGACAGGAGGAACACCGGGGAGCTGTTTTTT. It yields the protein CASSVLRGDRRNTGELFF. The complete variable domain, with remaining parts taken from reference TRBV9 and TRBJ2-2, reads DSGVTQTPKHLITATGQRVTLRCSPRSGDLSVYWYQQSLDQGLQFLIQYYNGEERAKGNILERFSAQQFPDLHSELNLSSLELGDSALYFCASSVLRGDRRNTGELFFGEGSRLTVL.